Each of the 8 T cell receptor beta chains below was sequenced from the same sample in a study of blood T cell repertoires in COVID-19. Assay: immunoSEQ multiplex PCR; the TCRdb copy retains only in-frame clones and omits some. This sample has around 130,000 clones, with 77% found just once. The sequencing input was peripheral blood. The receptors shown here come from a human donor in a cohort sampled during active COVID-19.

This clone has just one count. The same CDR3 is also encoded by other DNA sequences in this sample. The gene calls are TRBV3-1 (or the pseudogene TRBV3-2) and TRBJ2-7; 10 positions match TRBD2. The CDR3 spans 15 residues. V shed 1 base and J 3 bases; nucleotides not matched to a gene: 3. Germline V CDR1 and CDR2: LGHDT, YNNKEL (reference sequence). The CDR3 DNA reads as TGTGCCAGCAGCCAAGGAGCTAGCGGGAGCTACGAGCAGTACTTC. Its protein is CASSQGASGSYEQYF.

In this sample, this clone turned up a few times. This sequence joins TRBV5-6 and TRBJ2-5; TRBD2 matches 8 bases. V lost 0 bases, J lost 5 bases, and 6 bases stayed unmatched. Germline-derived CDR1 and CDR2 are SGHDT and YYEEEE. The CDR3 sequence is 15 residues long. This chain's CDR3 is CASSLVSSGFETQYF. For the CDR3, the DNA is TGTGCCAGCAGCTTGGTTTCTAGCGGGTTTGAGACCCAGTACTTC.

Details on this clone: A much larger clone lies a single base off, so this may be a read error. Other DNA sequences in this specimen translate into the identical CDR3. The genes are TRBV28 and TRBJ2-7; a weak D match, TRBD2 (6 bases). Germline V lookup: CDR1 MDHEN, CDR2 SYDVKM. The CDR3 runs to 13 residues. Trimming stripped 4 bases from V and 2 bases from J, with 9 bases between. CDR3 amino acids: CASSSSVTYEQYF. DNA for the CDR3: TGTGCCAGCAGTTCTAGCGTTACCTACGAGCAGTACTTC.

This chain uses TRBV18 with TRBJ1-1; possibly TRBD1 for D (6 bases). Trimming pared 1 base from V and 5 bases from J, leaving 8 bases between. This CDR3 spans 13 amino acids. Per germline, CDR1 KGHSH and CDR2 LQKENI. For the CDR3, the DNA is TGTGCCAGCTCACCACAGGGGGGGACTGAAGCTTTCTTT. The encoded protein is CASSPQGGTEAFF.

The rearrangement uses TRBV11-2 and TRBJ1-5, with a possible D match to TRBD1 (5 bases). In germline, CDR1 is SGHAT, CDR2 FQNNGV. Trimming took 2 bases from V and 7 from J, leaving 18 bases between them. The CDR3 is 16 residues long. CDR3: CASSLLSAGPKQPQHF. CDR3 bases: TGTGCCAGCAGCTTATTAAGCGCAGGGCCCAAGCAGCCCCAGCATTTT.

The CDR3 DNA is TGTGCCAGCAGCCTAGGGACATTAAGCTCTGGAAACACCATATATTTT. It codes for CASSLGTLSSGNTIYF. This rearrangement joins TRBV7-8 to TRBJ1-3; D may be TRBD1 (6 bases). This CDR3 region has 16 residues. CDR1 and CDR2 from the germline V gene are SGHVS and FQNEAQ. The V end lost 5 bases, the J end lost 0 bases, and 14 bases lay between the germline ends. The whole variable domain, filled in from reference TRBV7-8 and TRBJ1-3, reads GAGVSQSPRYKVAKRGQDVALRCDPISGHVSLFWYQQALGQGPEFLTYFQNEAQLDKSGLPSDRFFAERPEGSVSTLKIQRTQQEDSAVYLCASSLGTLSSGNTIYFGEGSWLTVV.

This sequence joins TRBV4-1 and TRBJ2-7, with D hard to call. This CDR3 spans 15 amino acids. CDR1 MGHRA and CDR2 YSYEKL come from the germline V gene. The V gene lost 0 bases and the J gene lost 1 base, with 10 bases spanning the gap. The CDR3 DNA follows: TGCGCCAGCAGCCAAGATTATCAGGTTTCCTACGAGCAGTACTTC. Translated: CASSQDYQVSYEQYF.

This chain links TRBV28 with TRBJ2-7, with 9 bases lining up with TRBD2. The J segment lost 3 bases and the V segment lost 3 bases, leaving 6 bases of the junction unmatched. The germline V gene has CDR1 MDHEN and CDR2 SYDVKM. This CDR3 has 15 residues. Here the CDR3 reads CASSLTGLALYEQYF. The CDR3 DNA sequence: TGTGCCAGCAGTTTGACTGGACTAGCGCTCTACGAGCAGTACTTC.